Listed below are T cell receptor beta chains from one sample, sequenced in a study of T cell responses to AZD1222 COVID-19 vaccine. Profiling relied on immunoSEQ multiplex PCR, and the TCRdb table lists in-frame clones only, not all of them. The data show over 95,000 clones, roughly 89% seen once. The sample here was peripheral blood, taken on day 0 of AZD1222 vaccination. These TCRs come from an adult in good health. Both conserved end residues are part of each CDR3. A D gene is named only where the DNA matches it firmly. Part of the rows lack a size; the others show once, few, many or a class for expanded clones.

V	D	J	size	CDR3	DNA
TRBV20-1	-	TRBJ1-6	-	CSASPPGVSSPLHF	TGCAGTGCTAGTCCACCGGGGGTGAGTTCACCCCTCCACTTT
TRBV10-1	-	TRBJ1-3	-	CASSDPRTGNTIYF	TGCGCCAGCAGTGATCCCAGGACTGGAAACACCATATATTTT
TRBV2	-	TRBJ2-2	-	CASILGGSNTGELFF	TGTGCCAGCATTCTAGGGGGATCGAACACCGGGGAGCTGTTTTTT
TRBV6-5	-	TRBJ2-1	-	CASRSPGVVNEQFF	TGTGCCAGCAGGTCTCCAGGGGTGGTAAATGAGCAGTTCTTC
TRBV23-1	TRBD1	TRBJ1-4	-	CASSHPPTRTGSNEKLFF	TGCGCCAGCAGTCATCCTCCCACCCGGACAGGGAGTAATGAAAAACTGTTTTTT
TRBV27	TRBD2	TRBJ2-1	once	CASSLKAGESYNEQFF	TGTGCCAGCAGTTTAAAGGCGGGAGAGTCCTACAATGAGCAGTTCTTC
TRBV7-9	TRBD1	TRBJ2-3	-	CASSPQGADTQYF	TGTGCCAGCAGCCCACAGGGGGCAGATACGCAGTATTTT
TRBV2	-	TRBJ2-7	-	CASGQSSYEQYF	TGTGCCAGCGGTCAGAGTTCCTACGAGCAGTACTTC
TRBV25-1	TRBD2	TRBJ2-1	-	CASSPLLEREGNEQFF	TGTGCCAGCAGTCCCTTGTTGGAGCGGGAAGGGAATGAGCAGTTCTTC
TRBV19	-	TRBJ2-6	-	CASSVSPGRANVLTF	TGTGCCAGTAGTGTGAGTCCCGGGAGGGCCAACGTCCTGACTTTC
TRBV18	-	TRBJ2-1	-	CASSPPRQGLGDNEQFF	TGTGCCAGCTCACCACCGAGGCAGGGGCTAGGTGACAATGAGCAGTTCTTC
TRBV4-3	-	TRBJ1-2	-	CASSFGGDGGYTF	TGCGCCAGCAGTTTCGGGGGCGATGGAGGCTACACCTTC
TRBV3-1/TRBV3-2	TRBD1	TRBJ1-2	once	CASSPFTGQGYGYTF	TGTGCCAGCAGCCCATTCACGGGACAGGGGTATGGCTACACCTTC
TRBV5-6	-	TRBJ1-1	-	CASSLAVGPMNTEAFF	TGTGCCAGCAGCTTGGCGGTTGGACCAATGAACACTGAAGCTTTCTTT
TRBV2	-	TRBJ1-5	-	CASSEMVSGNQPQHF	TGTGCCAGCAGTGAAATGGTGTCAGGGAATCAGCCCCAGCATTTT
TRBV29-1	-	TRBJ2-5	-	CSVEAKDQETQYF	TGCAGCGTTGAAGCTAAAGACCAAGAGACCCAGTACTTC
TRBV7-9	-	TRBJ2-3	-	CASSLTTAITDTQYF	TGTGCCAGCAGCTTGACAACAGCCATCACAGATACGCAGTATTTT
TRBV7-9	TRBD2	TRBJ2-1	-	CASSLLTTSGFNEQFF	TGTGCCAGCAGCTTACTGACGACTAGCGGGTTCAATGAGCAGTTCTTC
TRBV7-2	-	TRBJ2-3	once	CASSSPSRDTQYF	TGTGCCAGCAGCTCTCCAAGCCGAGATACGCAGTATTTT
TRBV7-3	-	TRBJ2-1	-	CASSITTIGTATAREQFF	TGTGCCAGCAGCATAACCACCATAGGGACGGCCACCGCCCGTGAGCAGTTCTTC
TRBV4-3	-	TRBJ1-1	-	CASSQDNTHAPEAFF	TGCGCCAGCAGCCAAGATAATACCCACGCGCCTGAAGCTTTCTTT
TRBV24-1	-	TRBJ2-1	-	CATSDTSASIGYEQFF	TGTGCCACCAGTGATACTTCGGCTAGCATAGGGTATGAGCAGTTCTTC
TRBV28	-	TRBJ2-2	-	CASSSRTVYTGELFF	TGTGCCAGCAGTTCGCGGACAGTTTACACCGGGGAGCTGTTTTTT
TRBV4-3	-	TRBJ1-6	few	CASSQVGLNSPLHF	TGCGCCAGCAGCCAAGTAGGGTTGAATTCACCCCTCCACTTT
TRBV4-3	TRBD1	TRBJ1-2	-	CASSQGLQGRGYGYTF	TGCGCCAGCAGCCAAGGATTACAGGGGCGAGGCTATGGCTACACCTTC
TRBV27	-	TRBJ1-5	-	CASSLWSNQPQHF	TGTGCCAGCAGTTTGTGGTCTAATCAGCCCCAGCATTTT
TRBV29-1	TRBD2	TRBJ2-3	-	CSAPAGDSTDTQYF	TGCAGCGCCCCAGCGGGAGATAGCACAGATACGCAGTATTTT
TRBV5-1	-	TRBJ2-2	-	CASSLAGDWRAPNTGELFF	TGCGCCAGCAGCTTGGCTGGAGATTGGCGGGCCCCAAACACCGGGGAGCTGTTTTTT
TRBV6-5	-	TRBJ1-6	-	CASSYVFGDVGSPLHF	TGTGCCAGCAGTTATGTCTTCGGGGACGTGGGGTCACCCCTCCACTTT
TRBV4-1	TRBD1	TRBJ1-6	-	CASSQTRGQGAMNSPLHF	TGCGCCAGCAGCCAGACAAGAGGACAGGGGGCGATGAATTCACCCCTCCACTTT
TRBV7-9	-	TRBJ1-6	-	CASSGTQGANSPLHF	TGTGCCAGCAGCGGTACCCAGGGAGCGAATTCACCCCTCCACTTT
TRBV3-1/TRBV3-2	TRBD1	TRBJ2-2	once	CATTYRGPCTGELFF	TGTGCCACGACCTACAGGGGGCCCTGCACCGGGGAGCTGTTTTTT
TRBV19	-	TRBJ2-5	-	CASSDVRGETQYF	TGTGCCAGTAGTGACGTCAGGGGAGAGACCCAGTACTTC
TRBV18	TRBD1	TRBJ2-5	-	CASSPLQGLQETQYF	TGTGCCAGCTCACCGCTACAGGGGTTACAAGAGACCCAGTACTTC
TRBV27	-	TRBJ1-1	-	CASSPRVPTVEAFF	TGTGCCAGCAGCCCGAGGGTCCCAACAGTTGAAGCTTTCTTT
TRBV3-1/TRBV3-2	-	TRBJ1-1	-	CASSHDTHTEAFF	TGTGCCAGCAGCCACGACACCCACACTGAAGCTTTCTTT
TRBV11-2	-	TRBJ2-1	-	CASTPGTTSLESEQFF	TGTGCCAGCACCCCCGGGACCACCTCCCTAGAAAGTGAGCAGTTCTTC
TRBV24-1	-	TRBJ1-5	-	CATSRGVGSNQPQHF	TGTGCCACCAGCCGAGGGGTCGGTAGCAATCAGCCCCAGCATTTT
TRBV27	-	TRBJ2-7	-	CASRRWGAREQYF	TGTGCCAGCAGGAGGTGGGGGGCGCGCGAGCAGTACTTC
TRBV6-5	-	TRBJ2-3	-	CASSSYTDTQYF	TGTGCCAGCAGTTCATACACAGATACGCAGTATTTT
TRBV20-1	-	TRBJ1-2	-	CSPLGVYGYTF	TGCAGTCCCCTGGGGGTGTATGGCTACACCTTC
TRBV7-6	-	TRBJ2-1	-	CASSFLTGSVNEQFF	TGTGCCAGCAGCTTTTTAACGGGAAGTGTAAATGAGCAGTTCTTC
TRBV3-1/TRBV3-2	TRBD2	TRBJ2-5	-	CASSQSTSGGKETQYF	TGTGCCAGCAGCCAATCGACTAGCGGGGGAAAAGAGACCCAGTACTTC
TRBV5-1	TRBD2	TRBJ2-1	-	CASSSGRGAYNEQFF	TGCGCCAGCAGTTCCGGGAGGGGCGCTTACAATGAGCAGTTCTTC
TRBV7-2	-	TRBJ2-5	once	CASSLTVFQETQYF	TGTGCCAGCAGCTTAACGGTCTTTCAAGAGACCCAGTACTTC
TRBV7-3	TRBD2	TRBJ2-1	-	CASSSYAASGRALRNEQFF	TGTGCCAGCAGCTCCTATGCTGCTAGCGGGAGGGCCTTACGCAATGAGCAGTTCTTC
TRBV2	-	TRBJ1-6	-	CASSETRQAYNSPLHF	TGTGCCAGCAGTGAAACGAGGCAGGCCTATAATTCACCCCTCCACTTT
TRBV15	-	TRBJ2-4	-	CATSRADFSSSDIQYF	TGTGCCACCAGCCGGGCGGACTTTTCCTCCTCAGACATTCAGTACTTC
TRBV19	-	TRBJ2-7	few	CASSAGQARGSYEQYF	TGTGCCAGTAGTGCAGGGCAAGCGCGAGGCTCCTACGAGCAGTACTTC
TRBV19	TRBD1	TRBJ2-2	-	CASSVQGARNTGELFF	TGTGCCAGTAGTGTCCAGGGGGCTAGGAACACCGGGGAGCTGTTTTTT
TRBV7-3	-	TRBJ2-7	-	CASSLTRLSKGEQYF	TGTGCCAGCAGCTTAACACGACTATCTAAGGGTGAGCAGTACTTC
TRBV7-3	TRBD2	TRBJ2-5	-	CASSSPLGTSGSTLHQETQYF	TGTGCCAGCAGCTCTCCCCTCGGGACTAGCGGTTCTACCCTACACCAAGAGACCCAGTACTTC
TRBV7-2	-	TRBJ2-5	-	CASSFGGRETQYF	TGTGCCAGCAGCTTCGGAGGTCGGGAGACCCAGTACTTC
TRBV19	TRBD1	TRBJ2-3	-	CASSTAGGRWINTQYF	TGTGCCAGTAGTACCGCAGGGGGCAGGTGGATAAATACGCAGTATTTT
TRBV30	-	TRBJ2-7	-	CAWSAGSHEQYF	TGTGCCTGGAGTGCAGGGTCCCACGAGCAGTACTTC
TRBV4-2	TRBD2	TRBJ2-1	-	CASSQESREGRYEQFF	TGTGCCAGCAGCCAAGAGTCGCGGGAGGGCCGTTATGAGCAGTTCTTC
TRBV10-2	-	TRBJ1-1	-	CASSEPPRGNTEAFF	TGCGCCAGCAGTGAGCCGCCACGTGGTAACACTGAAGCTTTCTTT
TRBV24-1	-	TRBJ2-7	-	CATSDLGEQYF	TGTGCCACCAGTGACTTAGGGGAGCAGTACTTC
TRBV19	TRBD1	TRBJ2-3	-	CASSLTGTGGAGDTQYF	TGTGCCAGTAGTCTTACCGGGACAGGGGGCGCAGGGGATACGCAGTATTTT
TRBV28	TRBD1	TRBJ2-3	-	CASSSGGSDTQYF	TGTGCCAGCAGTTCAGGGGGCTCAGATACGCAGTATTTT